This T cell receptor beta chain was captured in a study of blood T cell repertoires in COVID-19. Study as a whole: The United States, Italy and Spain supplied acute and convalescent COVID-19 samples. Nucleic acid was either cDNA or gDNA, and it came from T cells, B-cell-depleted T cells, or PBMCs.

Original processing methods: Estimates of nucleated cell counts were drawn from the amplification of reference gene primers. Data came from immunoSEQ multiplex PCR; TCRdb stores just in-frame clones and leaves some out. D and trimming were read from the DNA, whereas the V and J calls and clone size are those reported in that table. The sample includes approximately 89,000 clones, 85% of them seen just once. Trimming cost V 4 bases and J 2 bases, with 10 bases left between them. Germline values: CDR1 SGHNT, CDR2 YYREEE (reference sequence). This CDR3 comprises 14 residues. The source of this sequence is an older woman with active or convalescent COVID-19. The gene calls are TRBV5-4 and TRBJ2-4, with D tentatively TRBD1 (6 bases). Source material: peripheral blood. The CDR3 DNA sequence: TGTGCCAGCAGCAGACAGGAGACCAAAAACATTCAGTACTTC. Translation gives CASSRQETKNIQYF.